A single sample is the source of the 5 T cell receptor beta chains below, sequenced in a study of identical twins. TCRdb independently ran MiXCR on the 5' RACE reads; one entry per CDR3 protein. The sample has approximately 220,000 distinct CDR3 sequences; 7.5% are singletons. The same data also contributed to another study, on yellow fever vaccine responses in identical twins.

The source material was memory (CD45RO+) T cells sorted from blood. These receptors were obtained from a woman younger than 35 in good health.

The chain links TRBV4-2 to TRBJ1-5; 11 nucleotides align to TRBD1. Germline lookup yields CDR1 LGHNA and CDR2 YNFKEQ. J lost 7 bases, V lost 0 bases, and 2 bases had no gene match. The CDR3 extends over 15 amino acids. The CDR3: CASSQEGQGGQPQHF. The DNA for the CDR3 is TGTGCCAGCAGCCAAGAGGGACAGGGGGGACAGCCCCAGCATTTT.

The rearrangement uses TRBV7-3 and TRBJ2-3; perhaps D is TRBD1 or TRBD2 (5 bases each). V lost 3 bases, J lost 2 bases, and 12 bases lay in between. The CDR3 sequence is 15 residues long. Germline CDR1 reads SGHTA; CDR2 reads FQGTGA. The CDR3 here is CASSLGLGDTDTQYF. The CDR3 DNA sequence: TGTGCCAGCAGCTTGGGTCTGGGGGACACAGATACGCAGTATTTT.

The J gene is TRBJ2-4, the V gene TRBV20-1; 10 bases map to TRBD2. The CDR3 is 15 residues long. Unmatched junction bases numbered 9, after V lost 6 bases and J lost 4 bases. Germline V gives CDR1 DFQATT, CDR2 SNEGSKA (reference sequence). As DNA, the CDR3 is TGCAGTGCCACTCCCCCGACTAGCGGGAAAAACATTCAGTACTTC. Translation gives CSATPPTSGKNIQYF.

This clonotype showed up many times. The V and J genes are TRBV24-1 and TRBJ2-1; TRBD1 aligns across 7 bases. The V segment lost 4 bases and the J segment 8 bases; nucleotides outside the gene matches: 10. Per germline, CDR1 KGHDR and CDR2 SFDVKD. CDR3 length: 15 amino acids. CDR3: CATSEGDSLTDEQFF. CDR3 bases: TGTGCCACCAGTGAGGGGGACAGCCTCACGGATGAGCAGTTCTTC.

This clonotype showed up just a few times. The rearrangement uses TRBV5-6 and TRBJ2-3, with 10 nucleotides matching TRBD2. CDR1 and CDR2 from the germline V gene are SGHDT and YYEEEE. Trimming removed 2 bases from V and 2 bases from J; junction bases left unmatched: 8. This CDR3 contains 17 residues. CDR3 DNA sequence: TGTGCCAGCAGCTTAGTTAGCGGGGGGATATACACAGATACGCAGTATTTT. Protein product: CASSLVSGGIYTDTQYF. The variable domain in full, with the rest retrieved from reference TRBV5-6 and TRBJ2-3, is DAGVTQSPTHLIKTRGQQVTLRCSPKSGHDTVSWYQQALGQGPQFIFQYYEEEERQRGNFPDRFSGHQFPNYSSELNVNALLLGDSALYLCASSLVSGGIYTDTQYFGPGTRLTVL.